The entry that follows covers one T cell receptor (beta chain) sequence. Per germline, CDR1 MNHEY and CDR2 SMNVEV (reference sequence). This CDR3 is 16 amino acids long. These data come from a study of T cells expressing NK-cell markers. Study as a whole: Sorted CD3+CD56-NKG2C+, CD3+CD56+NKG2C- and CD3+CD56+NKG2C+ T cells were the source of the TCR beta repertoires. Seven of eight sequenced donors tested HCMV-seropositive; one tested seronegative.

Reanalyzing the 5' RACE reads, TCRdb keeps one entry per CDR3 protein, without DNA. This listing includes 150,000 to 200,000 distinct CDR3 sequences. The chain combines TRBV27 with TRBJ2-7. Sequenced material: blood T cells: a sorted CD56 or NKG2C T cell subset, CD4+ or CD8+ T cells, or bulk PBMC T cells (not recorded which). This sequence was found in a woman aged 18 to 75 in good health. The CDR3 reads CASITNLGLSSYEQYF.